The 19 T cell receptor beta chains listed next were all sequenced from one sample in a study of cytomegalovirus exposure and HLA in healthy donors. The protocol was immunoSEQ multiplex PCR, while the TCRdb copy is restricted to in-frame clones and leaves out a portion. The sample comprises approximately 150,000 clones, about 89% of which are singletons, and approximately 2.6% rests with the top ten. The sample was PBMCs. The source is a man between 18 and 35 years old in good health and CMV-seropositive.

In its sample, this clone was seen once. The chain employs TRBV11-2 and TRBJ2-7; tentative D call: TRBD1 (6 bases). Looked up from germline, CDR1 is SGHAT and CDR2 is FQNNGV. The germline V and J ends were trimmed by 5 bases and 4 bases, with 24 bases remaining between them. This CDR3 spans 17 amino acids. CDR3 loop: CASSLTGTPRFSYEQYF. The CDR3 coding sequence is TGTGCCAGCAGCCTTACAGGGACCCCTCGATTCTCATACGAGCAGTACTTC.

V is TRBV7-3 and J is TRBJ2-7, with TRBD2 matching 7 bases. Germline values: CDR1 SGHTA, CDR2 FQGTGA. Germline trimming cut 5 bases from V and 0 bases from J; bases unmatched to any gene: 4. This CDR3 has 14 residues. CDR3 loop: CASSPGGSSYEQYF. CDR3 bases: TGTGCCAGCAGCCCGGGCGGGAGCTCCTACGAGCAGTACTTC.

The V call is TRBV6-1, the J call TRBJ1-2; possibly TRBD1 for D (5 bases). Per the germline V gene, CDR1 is MNHNS and CDR2 is SASEGT. The CDR3 sequence is 15 residues long. Trimming took off 6 bases at V and 4 bases at J, with 18 bases between the two ends. The CDR3 loop reads CASSLGLPAVYGYTF. DNA for the CDR3: TGTGCCAGCAGCCTGGGACTTCCAGCGGTCTATGGCTACACCTTC.

The rearrangement uses TRBV6-4 and TRBJ1-5; D is possibly TRBD1 (5 bases). V was cut by 3 bases and J by 4 bases, with 7 bases left in between. The V gene's germline CDR1 is MRHNA and CDR2 SNTAGT. The CDR3 has 13 residues. The CDR3: CASSEGRNQPQHF. DNA of the CDR3: TGTGCCAGCAGTGAGGGGCGAAATCAGCCCCAGCATTTT.

V and J are TRBV7-8 and TRBJ2-3, with D uncertain. Trimming cost V 5 bases and J 4 bases, with 16 bases left between them. Germline lookup yields CDR1 SGHVS and CDR2 FQNEAQ. The CDR3 length is 15 residues. This chain's CDR3 is CASSPRLSEADTQYF. In nucleotides, the CDR3 is TGTGCCAGCAGCCCCCGACTCTCGGAAGCAGATACGCAGTATTTT.

This rearrangement joins TRBV6-4 to TRBJ2-1; 13 positions match TRBD2. This CDR3 has 14 residues. Germline V CDR1 and CDR2: MRHNA, SNTAGT. The trim removed 6 bases at V and 6 bases at J, leaving 2 bases unmatched. The CDR3 loop is CASRLAGGPNEQFF. DNA of the CDR3: TGTGCCAGCAGACTAGCGGGAGGGCCCAATGAGCAGTTCTTC.

The rearrangement links TRBV6-5 to TRBJ1-4, with D possibly matching TRBD1 (5 bases). The CDR3 has 15 residues. Germline V gives CDR1 MNHEY, CDR2 SVGAGI. Trimming shortened V by 0 bases and J by 14 bases, and 19 bases separated the two germline ends. CDR3 loop: CASSYSQWGGTRLFF. The CDR3 DNA reads TGTGCCAGCAGTTACTCGCAGTGGGGGGGGACCCGTCTGTTTTTT.

The CDR3 DNA reads TGTGCCAGCAGCCAAGATCCCCCGACAGGCTGGACTGAAGCTTTCTTT. Translated, it gives CASSQDPPTGWTEAFF. J is TRBJ1-1 and V is TRBV4-2; D is perhaps TRBD1 (6 bases). The CDR3 has 16 residues. With 0 bases removed from V and 5 bases from J, the gap between germline ends came to 16 bases. CDR1 and CDR2 (germline): LGHNA, YNFKEQ.

The chain links TRBV2 to TRBJ1-1; 12 bases line up with TRBD1. With V trimmed by 6 bases and J by 0 bases, 5 bases remained unmatched. Germline loops: CDR1 SNHLY, CDR2 FYNNEI. This CDR3 comprises 16 residues. Written as DNA, the CDR3 is TGTGCCAGCAGGCGGGACAGGGGGCTCCTGAACACTGAAGCTTTCTTT. Translation gives CASRRDRGLLNTEAFF.

The J gene is TRBJ2-7, the V gene TRBV5-6, with 8 positions matching TRBD2. Germline V gene lookup returns CDR1 SGHDT and CDR2 YYEEEE. The ends lost 0 bases at V and 5 bases at J; junction bases unmatched: 7. The CDR3 runs to 15 residues. The CDR3 here is CASSLGSLAGNEQYF. Written as DNA, the CDR3 is TGTGCCAGCAGCTTGGGGTCGCTAGCGGGCAACGAGCAGTACTTC.

This chain links TRBV4-3 with TRBJ1-4; the D gene is possibly TRBD1 (5 bases). Germline V gene sequence: CDR1 LGHNA, CDR2 YSLEER. The CDR3 runs 15 residues. Trimming took off 1 base at V and 9 bases at J, with 15 bases between the two ends. CDR3 region: CASSQVRWGLQKLFF. The CDR3 coding sequence is TGCGCCAGCAGCCAAGTAAGGTGGGGCCTCCAAAAACTGTTTTTT.

The chain recombines TRBV19 with TRBJ2-1, with 12 positions matching TRBD2. The CDR3 totals 16 residues. CDR1 is LNHDA and CDR2 is SQIVND in the germline V gene (reference sequence). With 7 bases clipped from V and 4 bases from J, the junction kept 8 bases outside the gene matches. CDR3 in amino acids: CASMRGTSGLYNEQFF. The CDR3 bases are TGTGCCAGTATGCGGGGGACTAGCGGGCTATACAATGAGCAGTTCTTC.

This chain connects TRBV7-3 to TRBJ2-2, with 7 positions matching TRBD1. The CDR3 runs 13 residues. Germline V gene lookup returns CDR1 SGHTA and CDR2 FQGTGA. Germline trimming cut 5 bases from V and 5 bases from J; bases unmatched to any gene: 2. For the CDR3, the DNA is TGTGCCAGCAGCCAGACAGGGACCGGGGAGCTGTTTTTT. This sequence encodes CASSQTGTGELFF.

This clone was seen a single time. This chain connects TRBV7-6 to TRBJ2-3, with a possible D match to TRBD2 (6 bases). The V end was cut by 7 bases, the J end by 6 bases, with 17 bases between. The germline gives CDR1 SGHVS, CDR2 FNYEAQ. The CDR3 covers 14 residues. CDR3 DNA sequence: TGTGCCAGCACCGATAGCGGCCTATTGGATACGCAGTATTTT. This codes for CASTDSGLLDTQYF.

This clone was picked up one time. The chain employs TRBV27 and TRBJ2-7, with D possibly being TRBD1 (6 bases). Per germline, CDR1 MNHEY and CDR2 SMNVEV (reference sequence). The CDR3 extends over 15 amino acids. V was trimmed by 4 bases and J by 0 bases, leaving 13 bases between them. CDR3 in amino acids: CASSSLDRPSYEQYF. CDR3 nucleotide sequence: TGTGCCAGCAGTTCACTGGACAGACCCTCCTACGAGCAGTACTTC.

This clone was seen a single time. The chain is built from TRBV28 and TRBJ2-7; 7 nucleotides align to TRBD1. This CDR3 region has 14 residues. Trimming took 4 bases from V and 0 from J; bases not matched to a gene: 3. Germline V gives CDR1 MDHEN, CDR2 SYDVKM. CDR3 region: CASSSGTASYEQYF. The CDR3 coding sequence is TGTGCCAGCAGTTCCGGGACAGCCTCCTACGAGCAGTACTTC.

The V call is TRBV7-9, the J call TRBJ2-2; D is ambiguous. CDR1 and CDR2 from the germline V gene are SEHNR and FQNEAQ (reference sequence). V lost 5 bases, J lost 3 bases, and 16 bases lay in between. The CDR3 sequence is 16 residues long. The CDR3: CASSLGRDTYTGELFF. Here the CDR3 DNA reads TGTGCCAGCAGCCTAGGGCGTGACACTTACACCGGGGAGCTGTTTTTT.

This clone appeared a few times. The chain recombines TRBV19 with TRBJ2-1; D call uncertain. The CDR3 has 13 residues. CDR1 LNHDA and CDR2 SQIVND come from the germline V gene (reference sequence). V gave up 2 bases and J gave up 9 bases, with 11 bases separating them. In DNA form, the CDR3 reads TGTGCCAGTAGTATACTCGGTGGTCTTGAGCAGTTCTTC. Encoded protein: CASSILGGLEQFF.

The chain is built from TRBV27 and TRBJ2-1, with a possible D match to TRBD2 (6 bases). V lost 6 bases to trimming and J lost 5 bases, with 14 bases between them. The CDR3 is 14 amino acids. Germline V CDR1 and CDR2: MNHEY, SMNVEV (reference sequence). The CDR3 reads CASSLRGMDNEQFF. The CDR3, as DNA: TGTGCCAGCAGCCTCCGCGGGATGGACAATGAGCAGTTCTTC.